This T cell receptor (beta chain) originates from a study of T cells in Graves' hyperthyroidism and ophthalmopathy. Germline V gene data show CDR1 as SGHAT and CDR2 as FQNNGV. Trimming cost V 5 bases and J 4 bases; bases outside gene matches: 20. The CDR3 spans 19 residues. TCR beta CDR3 region amplification was performed from RNA transcripts. TCR CDR3 underwent first-round RT-PCR with the HTBI primer set. TCRdb called the multiplex PCR reads again in MiXCR, with one record for every CDR3 protein. Of approximately 350,000 distinct CDR3 sequences in the sample, roughly 15% were seen once. This clonotype has a handful of counts.

Sequenced: blood. The sequence was collected from an older woman with Graves' ophthalmopathy. The rearrangement joins TRBV11-2 to TRBJ2-5, with TRBD2 matching over 9 bases. The CDR3 DNA is TGTGCCAGCAGCACCCAGGCCCCGGGGGGGCGGGAGGGGCGAGAGACCCAGTACTTC. Translation gives CASSTQAPGGREGRETQYF.